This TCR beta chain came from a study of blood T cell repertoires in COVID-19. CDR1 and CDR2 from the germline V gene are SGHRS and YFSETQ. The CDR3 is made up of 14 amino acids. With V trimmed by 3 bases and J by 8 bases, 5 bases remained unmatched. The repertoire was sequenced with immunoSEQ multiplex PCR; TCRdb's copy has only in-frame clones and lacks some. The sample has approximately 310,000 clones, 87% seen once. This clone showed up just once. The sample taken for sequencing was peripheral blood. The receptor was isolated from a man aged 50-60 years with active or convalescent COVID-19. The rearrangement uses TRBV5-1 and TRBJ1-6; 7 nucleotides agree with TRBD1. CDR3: CASSWDSVDSPLHF. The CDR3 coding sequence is TGCGCCAGCAGCTGGGACAGTGTCGATTCACCCCTCCACTTT.